Listed here are 23 T cell receptor beta chains from one sample, sequenced in a study of PD-1 blockade in classical Hodgkin lymphoma. Every patient was affected by relapse after autologous stem cell transplantation, while exposure to brentuximab vedotin was not uniform. Data came from immunoSEQ multiplex PCR; TCRdb stores just in-frame clones and leaves some out. The sample carries roughly 42,000 clones, 76% recorded once. This specimen consisted of peripheral blood mononuclear cells (PBMCs), obtained at baseline. The source of these receptors is a human donor with classical Hodgkin lymphoma.

The chain recombines TRBV29-1 with TRBJ2-1, with TRBD1 matching over 8 bases. CDR3 length: 14 amino acids. The germline V gene has CDR1 SQVTM and CDR2 ANQGSEA. The ends lost 3 bases at V and 1 base at J; junction bases unmatched: 2. The CDR3 DNA is TGCAGCGTTGATCAGGGGGCATCCTACAATGAGCAGTTCTTC. Its translation: CSVDQGASYNEQFF.

The chain is built from TRBV7-9 and TRBJ1-2, with 7 bases that match TRBD1. Germline V gives CDR1 SEHNR, CDR2 FQNEAQ (reference sequence). There are 15 residues in the CDR3. J was trimmed by 0 bases and V by 5 bases; bases with no gene match: 6. CDR3 coding DNA: TGTGCCAGCAGCAGGCGGGACAGTCCTAACTATGGCTACACCTTC. Translation gives CASSRRDSPNYGYTF.

This clone was seen a handful of times. The chain has TRBV30 and TRBJ2-1; 10 bases match TRBD2. Trimming removed 3 bases from V and 3 bases from J; junction bases left unmatched: 11. Germline CDR1 GTSNPN, CDR2 SVGIG (reference sequence). The CDR3 loop spans 17 amino acids. CDR3: CAWRSPLGLADYNEQFF. The CDR3 coding sequence is TGTGCCTGGAGGTCCCCCCTCGGACTAGCGGACTACAATGAGCAGTTCTTC.

The J gene is TRBJ2-2, the V gene TRBV6-5; D is perhaps TRBD2 (5 bases). Germline assignment: CDR1 MNHEY and CDR2 SVGAGI. The CDR3 is made up of 13 amino acids. The V end lost 6 bases, the J end lost 7 bases, and 12 bases lay between the germline ends. The chain's CDR3 is CASRPGLFGELFF. The CDR3 bases are TGTGCCAGCAGACCCGGACTTTTCGGGGAGCTGTTTTTT.

The sample holds a few counts of this clone. The V and J genes are TRBV2 and TRBJ2-3; 9 bases agree with TRBD2. The CDR3 runs to 12 residues. The germline V gene has CDR1 SNHLY and CDR2 FYNNEI. Germline trimming cut 6 bases from V and 6 bases from J; bases unmatched to any gene: 1. The CDR3 DNA reads as TGTGCCAGCAGCGGACTAGCGGATACGCAGTATTTT. As protein: CASSGLADTQYF.

The genes are TRBV5-1 and TRBJ1-6; possible D gene TRBD1, 6 bases. Germline V CDR1 and CDR2: SGHRS, YFSETQ. The CDR3 is 15 residues long. The V end was cut by 0 bases, the J end by 6 bases, with 10 bases between. CDR3 protein: CASSLVTGANSPLHF. The CDR3 DNA reads as TGCGCCAGCAGCTTGGTGACAGGTGCTAATTCACCCCTCCACTTT. Drawing the rest from reference TRBV5-1 and TRBJ1-6, the complete variable domain is KAGVTQTPRYLIKTRGQQVTLSCSPISGHRSVSWYQQTPGQGLQFLFEYFSETQRNKGNFPGRFSGRQFSNSRSEMNVSTLELGDSALYLCASSLVTGANSPLHFGNGTRLTVT.

The chain employs TRBV6-6 and TRBJ2-3; D call uncertain. This CDR3 has 16 residues. Trimming removed 6 bases from V and 0 bases from J, with 16 bases in between. Germline CDR1 and CDR2: MNHNY and SVGAGI (reference sequence). This chain's CDR3 is CASRPLVIGSTDTQYF. As DNA, the CDR3 is TGTGCCAGCAGACCCCTTGTAATTGGCAGCACAGATACGCAGTATTTT.

The V call is TRBV5-1, the J call TRBJ1-5; 8 positions agree with TRBD1. With 2 bases clipped from V and 2 bases from J, the junction kept 6 bases outside the gene matches. This CDR3 has 16 amino acids. Per the germline V gene, CDR1 is SGHRS and CDR2 is YFSETQ. DNA of the CDR3: TGCGCCAGCAGCTTAAGAGAGGGACAGGGCAATCAGCCCCAGCATTTT. As protein: CASSLREGQGNQPQHF.

This clone has more than one count but fewer than ten. The V gene is TRBV5-1, the J gene TRBJ1-3, with D unresolved. The V end was cut by 0 bases, the J end by 1 base, with 8 bases between. The CDR3 consists of 15 residues. CDR1 and CDR2 from the germline V gene are SGHRS and YFSETQ. The CDR3, as DNA: TGCGCCAGCAGCTTGGCCGGTGGATCTGGAAACACCATATATTTT. This sequence encodes CASSLAGGSGNTIYF.

The rearrangement links TRBV7-9 to TRBJ2-7; D is unclear. The germline V and J ends were trimmed by 7 bases and 2 bases, with 18 bases remaining between them. The CDR3 consists of 15 residues. CDR1 is SEHNR and CDR2 is FQNEAQ in the germline V gene (reference sequence). The CDR3: CASTPRVAAPYEQYF. The CDR3 nucleotides read TGTGCCAGCACCCCCCGAGTGGCAGCTCCCTACGAGCAGTACTTC.

The chain links TRBV6-5 to TRBJ2-7; TRBD1 matches 7 bases. V trimming: 6 bases; J trimming: 2 bases; junction bases outside the gene matches: 10. In germline, CDR1 is MNHEY, CDR2 SVGAGI. The CDR3 is made up of 15 amino acids. The CDR3 here is CASRRSGTDTYEQYF. In DNA form, the CDR3 reads TGTGCCAGCAGAAGGTCCGGGACAGATACCTACGAGCAGTACTTC.

The chain employs TRBV18 and TRBJ1-1; no reliable D call. The germline V gene encodes CDR1 KGHSH and CDR2 LQKENI. The length of the CDR3 is 15 residues. Trimming shortened V by 0 bases and J by 0 bases, and 8 bases separated the two germline ends. CDR3 nucleotides: TGTGCCAGCTCACCACCGCTACTATTGAACACTGAAGCTTTCTTT. The encoded protein is CASSPPLLLNTEAFF.

The CDR3: CASSFSVNTEAFF. As DNA, the CDR3 is TGTGCCAGCAGCTTTTCGGTTAACACTGAAGCTTTCTTT. V usage is TRBV5-6 and J usage is TRBJ1-1; D call uncertain. This CDR3 has 13 residues. The V and J ends lost 2 bases and 2 bases respectively, with 7 bases between them. Per the germline V gene, CDR1 is SGHDT and CDR2 is YYEEEE.

J is TRBJ2-1 and V is TRBV7-2; a possible D gene is TRBD2 (6 bases). Trimming cost V 1 base and J 4 bases, with 8 bases left between them. Per germline, CDR1 SGHTA and CDR2 FQGNSA. This CDR3 is 14 amino acids long. CDR3 DNA: TGTGCCAGCAGCTTAGTAGCGGTTTACAATGAGCAGTTCTTC. This encodes CASSLVAVYNEQFF.

The chain carries TRBV7-9 and TRBJ1-1; TRBD1 might be the D (6 bases). The CDR3 covers 12 residues. The V gene lost 10 bases and the J gene lost 4 bases, with 13 bases spanning the gap. Germline-derived CDR1 and CDR2 are SEHNR and FQNEAQ (reference sequence). CDR3 sequence: CAITGIATEAFF. The CDR3 DNA is TGTGCCATAACAGGGATCGCCACTGAAGCTTTCTTT.

V and J are TRBV30 and TRBJ1-5, with a tentative D call TRBD1 (5 bases). V lost 1 base and J lost 1, with 14 bases in between. Germline V gene sequence: CDR1 GTSNPN, CDR2 SVGIG (reference sequence). This CDR3 is 16 amino acids long. The CDR3 sequence: CAWSEEGNPSNQPQHF. CDR3 nucleotides: TGTGCCTGGAGTGAGGAGGGGAACCCGAGCAATCAGCCCCAGCATTTT.

This clone has just a few counts. This chain uses TRBV6-5 with TRBJ1-1; D gene uncertain. With 7 bases removed from V and 6 bases from J, the gap between germline ends came to 18 bases. The V gene's germline CDR1 is MNHEY and CDR2 SVGAGI. The CDR3 covers 14 residues. This CDR3 reads CASTTGMSFSEAFF. Here the CDR3 DNA reads TGTGCCAGCACCACCGGGATGAGTTTCTCTGAAGCTTTCTTT.

The gene calls are TRBV7-2 and TRBJ2-1; D is perhaps TRBD2 (7 bases). Germline CDR1 is SGHTA and CDR2 is FQGNSA. CDR3 length: 12 amino acids. The CDR3 DNA reads TGTGCTACGCGGGGGCTTTACAATGAGCAGTTCTTC. Translation gives CATRGLYNEQFF.

The chain employs TRBV27 and TRBJ2-7, with TRBD1 as a possible D gene (6 bases). The ends were cut back, 0 bases at V and 3 bases at J, with 12 bases in the middle. CDR1 MNHEY and CDR2 SMNVEV come from the germline V gene (reference sequence). The CDR3 runs to 15 residues. CDR3 sequence (DNA): TGTGCCAGCAGTTTATCCGCCAGGGGTAACTACGAGCAGTACTTC. This translates into CASSLSARGNYEQYF.

This chain links TRBV5-6 with TRBJ2-7, with TRBD2 matching 10 bases. The germline V gene has CDR1 SGHDT and CDR2 YYEEEE. The CDR3 sequence is 15 residues long. With 0 bases clipped from V and 6 bases from J, the junction kept 6 bases outside the gene matches. The CDR3 coding sequence is TGTGCCAGCAGCTTGGGAGGTCTAGCGGGGGTCGAGCAGTACTTC. Amino acid sequence: CASSLGGLAGVEQYF.

The chain combines TRBV10-1 with TRBJ2-7, with D possibly being TRBD1 or TRBD2 (5 bases each). The CDR3 is 14 amino acids. V dropped 2 bases and J dropped 5 bases, with 13 bases sitting between them. Per germline, CDR1 WNHNN and CDR2 SYGVQD (reference sequence). This CDR3 reads CASSEDTSGHEQYF. The CDR3 DNA sequence: TGCGCCAGCAGTGAGGACACCTCGGGGCACGAGCAGTACTTC.

The CDR3 nucleotides read TGTGCCAGCAGTTTGCGGGGGCCTACTGGGGCCAACGTCCTGACTTTC. Its protein is CASSLRGPTGANVLTF. The gene calls are TRBV27 and TRBJ2-6; D might be TRBD2 (7 bases). The V and J ends lost 3 bases and 2 bases respectively, with 11 bases between them. CDR1 is MNHEY, CDR2 SMNVEV, per germline (reference sequence). The CDR3 is made up of 16 amino acids.

V and J are TRBV5-1 and TRBJ2-7; D is possibly TRBD2 (5 bases). CDR1 and CDR2 from the germline V gene are SGHRS and YFSETQ. This CDR3 spans 14 amino acids. The V end was cut by 1 base, the J end by 2 bases, with 10 bases between. CDR3 in amino acids: CASSLQLGPYEQYF. The DNA for the CDR3 is TGCGCCAGCAGCTTGCAACTAGGTCCCTACGAGCAGTACTTC.